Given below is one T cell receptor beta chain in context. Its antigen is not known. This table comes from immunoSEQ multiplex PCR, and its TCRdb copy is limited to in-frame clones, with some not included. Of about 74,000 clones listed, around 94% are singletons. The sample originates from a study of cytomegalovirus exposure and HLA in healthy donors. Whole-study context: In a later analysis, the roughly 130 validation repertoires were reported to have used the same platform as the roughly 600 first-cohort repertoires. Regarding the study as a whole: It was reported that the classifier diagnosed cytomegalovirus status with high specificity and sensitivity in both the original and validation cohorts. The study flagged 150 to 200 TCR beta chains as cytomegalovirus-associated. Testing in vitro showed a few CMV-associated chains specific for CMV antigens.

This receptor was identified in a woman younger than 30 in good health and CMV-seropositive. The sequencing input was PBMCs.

The DNA for the CDR3 is TGCGCCAGCAGCTTACAAACTAGCTCCTACGAGCAGTACTTC. Translating it yields CASSLQTSSYEQYF. V gene TRBV5-1 combines with J gene TRBJ2-7, with D perhaps matching TRBD2 (5 bases). The CDR3 spans 14 residues. The V end was cut by 2 bases, the J end by 0 bases, with 9 bases between. Per germline, CDR1 SGHRS and CDR2 YFSETQ.